This T cell receptor beta chain was identified in a study of tumor and adjacent non-tumor tissue in lung cancer. Study as a whole: Histology: about twelve adenocarcinoma, a couple of squamous cell carcinoma, 1 small cell lung cancer. Patients were aged roughly 30 to 76, 9 to 10 men and a handful of women, stage I to III. Study-level points and caveats: Tumor repertoires had a smaller top 100 clone share than normal lung. Patients with more diverse tumor TCRs had worse survival.

About this clonotype: Its target is unknown. A clone one base away is much larger, so this may be a read error. In this CDR3 the conserved last residue, phenylalanine or tryptophan, is missing, so a read error is likely.

The CDR3 covers 14 residues. V shed 4 bases and J shed 5 bases, with 11 bases lying between them. Germline-derived CDR1 and CDR2 are LGHNA and YSLEER. No cell sorting was done before RNA was extracted from the tissue. The library came from three nested PCR rounds adapted from ARM-PCR protocols. TCRdb called the multiplex PCR reads again in MiXCR, with one record for every CDR3 protein. The sample records around 210,000 distinct CDR3 sequences, around 70% being singletons. The sequence was obtained from a man aged 55 to 70 with non-small cell lung cancer. Specimen: lung tumor tissue. This sequence joins TRBV4-3 and TRBJ1-4; D possibly corresponds to TRBD1 (6 bases). CDR3 coding DNA: TGCGCCAGCAGCCCGGACAGAATCAATGAAAAACTGTTTTTG. It yields the protein CASSPDRINEKLFL.